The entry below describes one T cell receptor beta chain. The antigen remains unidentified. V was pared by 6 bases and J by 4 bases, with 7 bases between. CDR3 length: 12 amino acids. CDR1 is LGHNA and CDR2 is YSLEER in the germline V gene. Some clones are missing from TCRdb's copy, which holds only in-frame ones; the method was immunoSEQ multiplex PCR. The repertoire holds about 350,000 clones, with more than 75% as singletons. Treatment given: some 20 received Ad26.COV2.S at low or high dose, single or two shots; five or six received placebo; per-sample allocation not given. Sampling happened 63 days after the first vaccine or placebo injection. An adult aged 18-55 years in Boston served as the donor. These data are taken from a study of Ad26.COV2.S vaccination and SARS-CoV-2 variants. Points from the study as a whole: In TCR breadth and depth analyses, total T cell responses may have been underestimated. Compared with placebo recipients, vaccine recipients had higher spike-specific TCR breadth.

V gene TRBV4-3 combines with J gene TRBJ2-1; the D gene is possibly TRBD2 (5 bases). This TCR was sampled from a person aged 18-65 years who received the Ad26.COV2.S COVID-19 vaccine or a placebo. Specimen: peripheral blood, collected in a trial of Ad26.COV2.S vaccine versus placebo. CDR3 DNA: TGCGCCAGCAGTTCGGGATACAATGAGCAGTTCTTC. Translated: CASSSGYNEQFF.